This is a list of T cell receptor beta chains from one sample in a study of graft-versus-host responses after intestinal transplantation. Only in-frame clones appear in the TCRdb table, and some are missing; sequencing was by immunoSEQ multiplex PCR. The sample records about 100,000 clones, about 88% being singletons. The antigens for these receptors are not known. The source was unstimulated CD4+ T cells sorted from spleen or lymph node cells, collected before transplant. The receptors shown here come from a human donor who was the organ donor for an intestinal transplant. CDR3s include the opening cysteine and the closing phenylalanine or tryptophan. A D gene is named only where the DNA matches it firmly. Clone size is not always given. Where it is, it says once, few, many or a class for expanded clones.

>TRBV28|-|TRBJ1-5|-
CASRPFLRQGRNQPQHF
TGTGCCAGCAGACCATTTCTCCGGCAGGGTCGCAATCAGCCCCAGCATTTT
>TRBV19|-|TRBJ1-1|TRBD1
CASSRDRRNTEAFF
TGTGCCAGTAGTCGGGACAGGCGGAACACTGAAGCTTTCTTT
>TRBV18|-|TRBJ2-7|-
CASSPPNSYEQYF
TGTGCCAGCTCACCTCCCAACTCCTACGAGCAGTACTTC
>TRBV2|-|TRBJ2-1|-
CASSPWAGAYNEQFF
TGTGCCAGCTCCCCCTGGGCCGGCGCCTACAATGAGCAGTTCTTC
>TRBV20-1|-|TRBJ2-7|-
CSARGTAEQYF
TGCAGTGCTAGGGGTACAGCCGAGCAGTACTTC
>TRBV28|-|TRBJ1-2|-
CASSFWRGDGYTF
TGTGCCAGCAGTTTTTGGAGGGGCGATGGCTACACCTTC
>TRBV28|-|TRBJ2-7|-
CASRVQGYEQYF
TGTGCCAGCAGGGTCCAGGGCTACGAGCAGTACTTC
>TRBV6-5|-|TRBJ2-1|-
CASSLGGEQFF
TGTGCCAGCAGTTTGGGGGGCGAGCAGTTCTTC
>TRBV5-1|few|TRBJ1-3|-
CAPSNTIYF
TGCGCCCCCAGTAACACCATATATTTT
>TRBV19|-|TRBJ1-6|TRBD1
CASSMGRGYSPLHF
TGTGCCAGTAGTATGGGCAGGGGGTATTCACCCCTCCACTTT
>TRBV2|-|TRBJ1-2|TRBD1
CASSDRGLYGYTF
TGTGCCAGCAGTGACAGGGGGCTTTATGGCTACACCTTC
>TRBV9|-|TRBJ2-2|TRBD2
CASSVGGTRSPGELFF
TGTGCCAGCAGCGTAGGAGGGACTAGAAGCCCCGGGGAGCTGTTTTTT
>TRBV2|-|TRBJ2-5|-
CASSKGDWGRETQYF
TGTGCCAGCAGCAAGGGGGATTGGGGCCGAGAGACCCAGTACTTC
>TRBV7-9|-|TRBJ1-5|-
CASSGGTQNQPQHF
TGTGCCAGCAGCGGCGGGACACAGAATCAGCCCCAGCATTTT
>TRBV7-9|-|TRBJ1-6|-
CASSYRPSSYNSPLHF
TGTGCCAGCAGCTACCGTCCAAGCTCCTATAATTCACCCCTCCACTTT
>TRBV4-1|-|TRBJ2-7|-
CASSQGGVTTGEQYF
TGCGCCAGCAGCCAAGGCGGGGTAACAACCGGCGAGCAGTACTTC
>TRBV18|few|TRBJ2-7|-
CASSPPATVSYEQYF
TGTGCCAGCTCACCACCTGCGACGGTGTCCTACGAGCAGTACTTC
>TRBV29-1|few|TRBJ2-7|-
CSALSRGDRYEQYF
TGCAGCGCTCTTAGTAGGGGAGATCGGTACGAGCAGTACTTC
>TRBV6-5|-|TRBJ2-5|-
CASSLGGDSWETQYF
TGTGCCAGCAGTTTAGGGGGGGACAGTTGGGAGACCCAGTACTTC
>TRBV27|-|TRBJ2-3|TRBD2
CASSTRATSASDTQYF
TGTGCCAGCAGTACAAGAGCGACTAGCGCCTCGGATACGCAGTATTTT